This is a list of T cell receptor beta chains from one sample in a study of T cell responses to AZD1222 COVID-19 vaccine. Method: immunoSEQ multiplex PCR; TCRdb's copy keeps in-frame clones and lacks some. The sample includes some 130,000 clones, about 88% of them seen just once. The starting material was peripheral blood, obtained on day 0 of AZD1222 vaccination. These TCRs come from an adult in good health. The CDR3 runs from the conserved cysteine through the conserved F or W. A D gene is named only where the DNA matches it firmly. The size field is filled for only some rows; it gives once, few, many or a size class.

>TRBJ1-5|-|TRBD1|TRBV14
TGTGCCAGCAGCCCCGCCGGAACAGGGGCTTTGTCGCCCCAGCATTTT
CASSPAGTGALSPQHF
>TRBJ1-2|-|TRBD1|TRBV30
TGTGCCTGGAGTGGACTTGGTGCAGGGGGAATGAGTGGCTACACCTTC
CAWSGLGAGGMSGYTF
>TRBJ2-3|-|-|TRBV5-4
TGTGCCAGCAGCCCATACTTCGGGACTGATACGCAGTATTTT
CASSPYFGTDTQYF
>TRBJ2-1|-|-|TRBV19
TGTGCCAGTACCCATTCAGCAGGGGCCTCCTACAATGAGCAGTTCTTC
CASTHSAGASYNEQFF
>TRBJ2-2|-|-|TRBV21-1
TGTGCCAGCAGCAATGCCCGGGACAGGGGTCGCCCCGAGGACACCGGGGAGCTGTTTTTT
CASSNARDRGRPEDTGELFF
>TRBJ2-5|-|TRBD1|TRBV11-2
TGTGCCAGCAGCTCGGACAGGGGGAAAGAGACCCAGTACTTC
CASSSDRGKETQYF
>TRBJ2-2|-|TRBD2|TRBV6-4
TGTGCCAGCAGCCGGGAGGGCCAGAACGGGGAGCTGTTTTTT
CASSREGQNGELFF
>TRBJ1-1|-|TRBD1|TRBV11-2
TGTGCCAGCAGCTTAGGGGGGCAGGGGGCGAGCACTGAAGCTTTCTTT
CASSLGGQGASTEAFF
>TRBJ2-5|-|TRBD2|TRBV5-4
TGTGCCAGCAGTTCTAGCGGGAGGGTGGAAGAGACCCAGTACTTC
CASSSSGRVEETQYF
>TRBJ1-3|-|TRBD1|TRBV7-9
TGTGCCAGCAGCCTAGGGGGACAGGCCATTTCTGGAAACACCATATATTTT
CASSLGGQAISGNTIYF
>TRBJ2-3|once|-|TRBV5-1
TGCGCCAGCAGCTTGGACGGCGTAGATACGCAGTATTTT
CASSLDGVDTQYF
>TRBJ2-6|-|TRBD1|TRBV19
TGTGCCAGTAGTCATGAATCCGGGACAGGGGTAATTGGGGCCAACGTCCTGACTTTC
CASSHESGTGVIGANVLTF
>TRBJ1-6|-|-|TRBV5-4
TGTGCCAGCAGCTTGGGACAGGCTAATTCACCCCTCCACTTT
CASSLGQANSPLHF
>TRBJ1-6|-|-|TRBV18
TGTGCCAGCTCACTAAGTAGCCCTAATTCACCCCTCCACTTT
CASSLSSPNSPLHF
>TRBJ2-4|-|TRBD1|TRBV19
TGTGCCAGTATCCCGGGCAGGGGGCAGAGCAAAAACATTCAGTACTTC
CASIPGRGQSKNIQYF
>TRBJ2-5|-|-|TRBV5-1
TGCGCCAGCTCTACAGGGCAAGAGACCCAGTACTTC
CASSTGQETQYF
>TRBJ1-1|-|-|TRBV5-1
TGCGCCAGCTCGGAGGACAGCTATTTTTCTGAAGCTTTCTTT
CASSEDSYFSEAFF
>TRBJ1-6|-|-|TRBV5-4
TGTGCCAGCAGCTTTGAACAGCCAAATTCACCCCTCCACTTT
CASSFEQPNSPLHF
>TRBJ1-1|-|-|TRBV12-3/TRBV12-4
TGTGCCAGCAGTTTCTGGGGGAACACTGAAGCTTTCTTT
CASSFWGNTEAFF
>TRBJ2-7|few|-|TRBV29-1
TGCAGCGTTGAAGCCGGCTCCTACGAGCAGTACTTC
CSVEAGSYEQYF
>TRBJ2-2|-|TRBD2|TRBV5-4
TGTGCCAGCAGCTATAGCGGGACCGGCGGGGAGCTGTTTTTT
CASSYSGTGGELFF
>TRBJ2-7|-|TRBD1|TRBV5-1
TGCGCCAGCAGCTTGAGCCCCGACAGGGACGAGCAGTACTTC
CASSLSPDRDEQYF
>TRBJ2-1|-|-|TRBV28
TGTGCCAGCAGTTTATGGGCGGACAATGAGCAGTTCTTC
CASSLWADNEQFF
>TRBJ1-4|-|-|TRBV29-1
TGCAGCGCCCTCGACAGAGATGCAACTAATGAAAAACTGTTTTTT
CSALDRDATNEKLFF
>TRBJ2-2|-|-|TRBV30
TGTGCCTGGACCGCGATCCAGAACACCGGGGAGCTGTTTTTT
CAWTAIQNTGELFF
>TRBJ1-5|-|-|TRBV7-3
TGTGCCAGCAGCTTAGGGCCAAATCAGCCCCAGCATTTT
CASSLGPNQPQHF
>TRBJ2-3|-|-|TRBV29-1
TGCAGCGTTGAAGAGAGGGACTCTCCGTATTTT
CSVEERDSPYF
>TRBJ1-2|-|-|TRBV28
TGTGCCAGCAGCCTTGGATCTGGCTACACCTTC
CASSLGSGYTF
>TRBJ1-2|-|TRBD1|TRBV27
TGTGCCAGCAGTTCACTCCAGGGACAGCTAACGAATGGCTACACCTTC
CASSSLQGQLTNGYTF
>TRBJ1-4|-|-|TRBV9
TGTGCCAGCAGCGTAGAAGGGACTCCCGGTGAAAAACTGTTTTTT
CASSVEGTPGEKLFF
>TRBJ1-6|-|-|TRBV14
TGTGCCAGCAGAACGGGGGGGAATTCACCCCTCCACTTT
CASRTGGNSPLHF
>TRBJ1-1|-|-|TRBV12-3/TRBV12-4
TGTGCCAGCAGTTTGGGGGGTTGGACTGAAGCTTTCTTT
CASSLGGWTEAFF
>TRBJ2-7|-|TRBD2|TRBV9
TGTGCCAGCAGCGTTGGGTTCGGACTAGCGGGAGGCGAGCAGTACTTC
CASSVGFGLAGGEQYF
>TRBJ2-3|-|-|TRBV18
TGTGCCAGCTCATTGCAGGGGCGAGGCACAGATACGCAGTATTTT
CASSLQGRGTDTQYF
>TRBJ1-4|-|TRBD1|TRBV15
TGTGCCACCAGCACCCCCCGGGACAGGGATGAAAAACTGTTTTTT
CATSTPRDRDEKLFF
>TRBJ1-1|-|-|TRBV19
TGTGCCAGTAGTGCCCCCCGAGGGGCAGGGAACACTGAAGCTTTCTTT
CASSAPRGAGNTEAFF
>TRBJ2-1|-|TRBD2|TRBV19
TGTGCCAGTAGTATGAGACTAGCGGGAGTTGATCAGTTCTTC
CASSMRLAGVDQFF
>TRBJ1-5|once|-|TRBV28
TGTGTCAGCAGTTTATGGGTTGCAGGGGGCAATCAGCCCCAGCATTTT
CVSSLWVAGGNQPQHF
>TRBJ1-2|-|-|TRBV18
TGTGCCAGCTCACCACCGGCGGTGGGCTATGGCTACACCTTC
CASSPPAVGYGYTF
>TRBJ2-2|-|-|TRBV6-5
TGTGCCAGCACTTGGGACCCCCCAGGGGGGGAGCTGTTTTTT
CASTWDPPGGELFF